This TCR beta chain was profiled in a study of T-cell reconstitution after alpha-beta-depleted transplantation in children. A TCRbeta library incorporating unique molecular identifiers was prepared. Each CDR3 protein is one row after TCRdb ran MiXCR on the PCR reads. Among more than 450,000 distinct CDR3 sequences listed, around 19% were seen once. This CDR3 has 15 amino acids. Germline CDR1 is SGHAT and CDR2 is FQNNGV. V shed 2 bases and J shed 4 bases, with 9 bases lying between them. The input for sequencing was PBMCs from the stem cell graft donor, taken from the stem cell graft. The rearrangement joins TRBV11-2 to TRBJ1-6, with D uncertain. This clonotype was sampled from a human donor who donated a stem cell graft to a child with acute lymphoblastic leukemia. CDR3 coding DNA: TGTGCCAGCAGCTTAAACCCAGCATATAATTCACCCCTCCACTTT. This sequence encodes CASSLNPAYNSPLHF.